This T cell receptor (beta chain) was sequenced during a study of blood T cell repertoires in COVID-19. Background on the study: PBMCs, B-cell-depleted T cells, or T cells provided the cDNA or gDNA that made up the material.

The V gene's germline CDR1 is ENHRY and CDR2 SYGVKD. The CDR3 has 12 amino acids. The V and J ends lost 6 bases and 3 bases respectively, with 9 bases between them. Sequencing used immunoSEQ multiplex PCR; TCRdb keeps in-frame clones, though not all of them. The sample has 95,000 to 150,000 clones, about 70% seen once; the top ten hold 2% to 2.5%. The V call is TRBV10-3, the J call TRBJ2-7; a weak D match, TRBD1 (6 bases). What was sequenced was peripheral blood. This sequence originates from a woman in her seventies with acute or convalescent COVID-19. This chain's CDR3 is CAIRGTFYEQYF. The DNA for the CDR3 is TGTGCCATCAGAGGGACATTCTACGAGCAGTACTTC.